Following are 18 T cell receptor beta chains from one sample sequenced in a study of T cell repertoires in cytomegalovirus infection. These receptors' antigens are unknown. TCRdb itself ran the reads through MiXCR, one entry per CDR3 protein. This sample has about 160,000 distinct CDR3 sequences, with less than 25% found just once. Sequencing used CD8+ T cells from cultured PBMCs, obtained from culture after CMV antigen stimulation. These TCRs come from a human donor in good health (CMV status not recorded). Some clones in this sample may be carry-over from other donors' samples.

The chain combines TRBV18 with TRBJ2-1; no definite D call. Trimming took off 5 bases at V and 6 bases at J, with 8 bases between the two ends. Germline V lookup: CDR1 KGHSH, CDR2 LQKENI. The CDR3 runs 12 residues. The CDR3 region is CASSLSVNEQFF. DNA of the CDR3: TGTGCCAGCTCATTGTCCGTCAATGAGCAGTTCTTC. Together with reference TRBV18 and TRBJ2-1, the CDR3 gives the full variable domain: NAGVMQNPRHLVRRRGQEARLRCSPMKGHSHVYWYRQLPEEGLKFMVYLQKENIIDESGMPKERFSAEFPKEGPSILRIQQVVRGDSAAYFCASSLSVNEQFFGPGTRLTVL.

This clonotype was seen a few times. V gene TRBV19 combines with J gene TRBJ1-4, with D hard to call. Trimming stripped 3 bases from V and 5 bases from J, with 10 bases between. CDR3 length: 14 residues. Looked up from germline, CDR1 is LNHDA and CDR2 is SQIVND (reference sequence). The CDR3 DNA reads as TGTGCCAGTAGTATCTCGGTTCAAAATGAAAAACTGTTTTTT. As protein: CASSISVQNEKLFF. Full variable domain (remainder filled in from reference TRBV19 and TRBJ1-4): DGGITQSPKYLFRKEGQNVTLSCEQNLNHDAMYWYRQDPGQGLRLIYYSQIVNDFQKGDIAEGYSVSREKKESFPLTVTSAQKNPTAFYLCASSISVQNEKLFFGSGTQLSVL.

This sequence joins TRBV4-3 and TRBJ2-7; D remains ambiguous. Germline loops: CDR1 LGHNA, CDR2 YSLEER. This CDR3 region has 13 residues. V lost 1 base and J lost 6, with 10 bases in between. CDR3 sequence reads: CASSQALGSEQYF. Here the CDR3 DNA reads TGCGCCAGCAGCCAAGCCCTTGGAAGCGAGCAGTACTTC.

This chain joins TRBV10-2 and TRBJ2-7; TRBD2 might be the D (7 bases). Trimming took off 7 bases at V and 4 bases at J, with 23 bases between the two ends. Germline V CDR1 and CDR2: WSHSY, SAAADI. The CDR3 extends over 16 amino acids. The CDR3 DNA reads as TGCGCCAGCAAACCCCCGGGGGGCGACACGTTATACGAGCAGTACTTC. As protein: CASKPPGGDTLYEQYF.

J is TRBJ1-5 and V is TRBV2, with D perhaps TRBD1 (5 bases). V shed 5 bases and J shed 5 bases, with 16 bases lying between them. The CDR3 runs 15 residues. Germline values: CDR1 SNHLY, CDR2 FYNNEI. The CDR3 DNA reads TGTGCCAGCAGTCCGCCAGAAACAGGTTATCAGCCCCAGCATTTT. Translating gives CASSPPETGYQPQHF.

CDR3 residues: CASRDMRGSNQPQHF. The CDR3, as DNA: TGTGCCAGTAGAGATATGCGGGGGAGCAATCAGCCCCAGCATTTT. The chain combines TRBV19 with TRBJ1-5, with TRBD1 as a possible D gene (5 bases). V lost 6 bases and J lost 1, with 13 bases in between. The CDR3 contains 15 residues. CDR1 and CDR2 (germline): LNHDA, SQIVND (reference sequence).

The chain employs TRBV6-5 and TRBJ1-4, with a weak D call TRBD1 (5 bases). Germline-derived CDR1 and CDR2 are MNHEY and SVGAGI. The CDR3 runs 15 residues. Trimming took 2 bases from V and 5 from J, leaving 12 bases between them. Here the CDR3 DNA reads TGTGCCAGCAGTTACCTCCTTCGGGGGAATGAAAAACTGTTTTTT. It is translated as CASSYLLRGNEKLFF.

This clonotype was counted ten times or more. The gene calls are TRBV19 and TRBJ2-1; perhaps TRBD1 as D (6 bases). This CDR3 contains 15 residues. Trimming took off 1 base at V and 0 bases at J, with 7 bases between the two ends. Germline V gives CDR1 LNHDA, CDR2 SQIVND (reference sequence). The CDR3 DNA sequence: TGTGCCAGTAGTATAGGGGGGCGCTCCTACAATGAGCAGTTCTTC. Its translation: CASSIGGRSYNEQFF.

The rearrangement uses TRBV7-9 and TRBJ2-7; the match to TRBD1 covers 7 bases. Germline V CDR1 and CDR2: SEHNR, FQNEAQ (reference sequence). The CDR3 is made up of 15 amino acids. V shed 4 bases and J 2 bases; nucleotides not matched to a gene: 8. The CDR3 nucleotides are TGTGCCAGCAGCTCAGACAGGGCCCCCACCTACGAGCAGTACTTC. This gives the protein CASSSDRAPTYEQYF.

V and J are TRBV4-1 and TRBJ2-3; D may correspond to TRBD1 or TRBD2 (5 bases each). This CDR3 comprises 19 residues. Germline CDR1 MGHRA, CDR2 YSYEKL. The V gene lost 1 base and the J gene lost 1 base, with 21 bases spanning the gap. CDR3 coding DNA: TGCGCCAGCAGCCAAGTCGGGGCGGCTGTTTATACTGGCACAGATACGCAGTATTTT. Residues: CASSQVGAAVYTGTDTQYF.

The gene calls are TRBV11-2 and TRBJ2-3; D not resolved. CDR1 is SGHAT, CDR2 FQNNGV, per germline. CDR3 size: 15 residues. Trimming shortened V by 5 bases and J by 2 bases, and 14 bases separated the two germline ends. The CDR3 coding sequence is TGTGCCAGCAGCCTCGGGCGGACGAACACAGATACGCAGTATTTT. Its protein is CASSLGRTNTDTQYF.

The chain combines TRBV18 with TRBJ2-1; D gene uncertain. There are 11 residues in the CDR3. V was trimmed by 3 bases and J by 8 bases, leaving 5 bases between them. CDR1 KGHSH and CDR2 LQKENI come from the germline V gene. In DNA form, the CDR3 reads TGTGCCAGCTCACCCGGGTATGAGCAGTTCTTC. Amino acid sequence: CASSPGYEQFF.

The chain recombines TRBV7-6 with TRBJ2-7; the D gene is possibly TRBD1 (5 bases). The ends were cut back, 4 bases at V and 3 bases at J, with 16 bases in the middle. The CDR3 extends over 15 amino acids. Germline lookup yields CDR1 SGHVS and CDR2 FNYEAQ. The CDR3 protein is CASSSLGPESYEQYF. The CDR3 DNA follows: TGTGCCAGCAGCTCGCTGGGGCCAGAAAGCTACGAGCAGTACTTC.

In nucleotides, the CDR3 is TGCGCCAGCAGCCAAAACGAGAACACTGAAGCTTTCTTT. Translating it yields CASSQNENTEAFF. This rearrangement joins TRBV4-3 to TRBJ1-1, with D hard to call. The CDR3 length is 13 residues. V was pared by 2 bases and J by 1 base, with 5 bases between. Germline loops: CDR1 LGHNA, CDR2 YSLEER.

Comment on this clonotype: Germline is not matched at one junction end, which may reflect a read error. The rearrangement links TRBV4-1 to TRBJ1-1; D remains ambiguous. CDR3 length equals 15 residues. The germline V gene encodes CDR1 MGHRA and CDR2 YSYEKL. The CDR3 DNA is TGTGCCAGCAGCCAAACCTGGGGAGGGAACACTGAAGCTTTCTTT. Amino acids: CASSQTWGGNTEAFF.

V and J are TRBV12-3 or TRBV12-4 and TRBJ2-3, with TRBD2 matching 15 bases. V lost 8 bases and J lost 6; bases outside the gene matches: 9. The CDR3 sequence is 16 residues long. The CDR3 spells CASPPGLAGGGDTQYF. CDR3 in DNA: TGTGCCAGCCCTCCGGGACTAGCGGGAGGAGGGGATACGCAGTATTTT.

This sequence joins TRBV5-1 and TRBJ1-1; no firm D call. CDR3 length: 12 amino acids. Germline-derived CDR1 and CDR2 are SGHRS and YFSETQ. Trimming shortened V by 9 bases and J by 2 bases, and 11 bases separated the two germline ends. CDR3 in DNA: TGCGCCACCATGGGTGACAACACTGAAGCTTTCTTT. Translated: CATMGDNTEAFF. Drawing the rest from reference TRBV5-1 and TRBJ1-1, the complete variable domain is KAGVTQTPRYLIKTRGQQVTLSCSPISGHRSVSWYQQTPGQGLQFLFEYFSETQRNKGNFPGRFSGRQFSNSRSEMNVSTLELGDSALYLCATMGDNTEAFFGQGTRLTVV.

This chain uses TRBV7-2 with TRBJ1-3; 9 bases agree with TRBD1. The V and J ends lost 5 bases and 2 bases, in that order; junction bases with no gene match: 10. This CDR3 has 17 residues. The germline V gene has CDR1 SGHTA and CDR2 FQGNSA. This CDR3 reads CASSPSTDRGAGNTIYF. As DNA, the CDR3 is TGTGCCAGCAGCCCATCTACGGACAGGGGCGCTGGAAACACCATATATTTT.